This T cell receptor (beta chain) derives from a study of T cell responses to AZD1222 COVID-19 vaccine (dated by TCRdb to the early 2020s). For the study in its entirety: AZD1222 recipients with second doses at about 4 weeks or about 12 weeks were pooled, because spike-specific TCR depth and breadth did not differ between schedules. TCR sequencing covered roughly 230 trial participants: 200 to 220 given two doses of AZD1222 and around 26 given two doses of MenACWY control vaccine. Trial participants were enrolled into age subgroups of 18-55, 56-69 and 70-plus years, which contained approximately 150, 28 and 58 TCR-sequenced participants, respectively. What the authors observed across the whole study: After two AZD1222 doses, spike-specific TCR breadth and depth were significantly higher than at day 0 and than in MenACWY recipients. Vaccine-associated CD4 TCRs spanned the whole spike protein, with dominant responses in regions 160-218 and 743-854. Participants were mostly white British, with more females than males. The authors suggested clonal diversity may have been underestimated. Because no day 14 peak-response samples were available, the repertoires could be characterized only after the peak T cell response. Epitopes outside the regions mutated in the B.1.351 and B.1.1.7 variants were reportedly recognized by nearly half of the unique spike-specific TCRs. In the small 56-69-year group, the increase in depth fell short of significance, most likely because of low power. Conclusions about previously exposed vaccinees are limited because only five to seven AZD1222 recipients were SARS-CoV-2 seropositive at baseline.

The CDR3 regions of human TCRbeta chains were analyzed by immunosequencing. In the source study's methods: Repertoire TCRs were matched against a reference library of SARS-CoV-2-specific TCRs generated with the MIRA antigen-specificity platform. Breadth was defined as the fraction of unique TCRs that were SARS-CoV-2-associated. Depth was defined as the fraction of total T cells that were SARS-CoV-2-associated. Using the MIRA data, each spike-specific TCR was mapped to the spike region that the TCR reacts to and placed in a CD4 or CD8 class. Log10-transformed breadth and depth values were compared by one-way ANOVA with Sidak's multiple comparisons tests. TCRdb took over this immuneACCESS table, retaining in-frame rearrangements with V and J assigned. Such tables are incomplete; in checked studies, under half of the missing clones stem from an unresolved V gene, and the remainder is unexplained. The D gene and trimming were derived from the DNA, and the V and J assignments and clone size from that table. This sample holds about 73,000 clones; 88% were observed only once. Of the sample, about 20% is held by the ten largest clones.

Regarding this clone: Its binding antigen is unknown. The sample holds no much larger clone one base away, and base qualities are not on file.

The time point label on this specimen signifies: baseline before first vaccination. Vaccinee samples came from UK trials COV001 and COV002, including a single-blind randomized controlled phase 2/3 trial of AZD1222 (ChAdOx1 nCoV-19) in healthy adults. For TCRbeta chain sequencing, PBMC samples from trial participants were taken at day 0 and at day 28 after the second dose. Its CDR3 holds 16 amino acids, cysteine through phenylalanine. Of the read, only the CDR3 DNA is kept; its 48 bases are in frame from base 1. Germline trimming: 5 bases from V, 4 bases from J; junction bases outside gene matches: 12. Based on the germline V gene (reference sequence), the CDR1 and CDR2 sequences are LNHNV and YYDKDF.

The input for sequencing was peripheral blood, taken on day 0 of AZD1222 vaccination. Recombination joined TRBV15 with TRBJ1-2; 8 bases in the middle match TRBD1. This receptor was identified in an adult in good health. The sequence in DNA is TGTGCCACCAGCGCCTCCAGGGGGCCCAGCGGCTATGGCTACACCTTC. Its translation reads: CATSASRGPSGYGYTF.